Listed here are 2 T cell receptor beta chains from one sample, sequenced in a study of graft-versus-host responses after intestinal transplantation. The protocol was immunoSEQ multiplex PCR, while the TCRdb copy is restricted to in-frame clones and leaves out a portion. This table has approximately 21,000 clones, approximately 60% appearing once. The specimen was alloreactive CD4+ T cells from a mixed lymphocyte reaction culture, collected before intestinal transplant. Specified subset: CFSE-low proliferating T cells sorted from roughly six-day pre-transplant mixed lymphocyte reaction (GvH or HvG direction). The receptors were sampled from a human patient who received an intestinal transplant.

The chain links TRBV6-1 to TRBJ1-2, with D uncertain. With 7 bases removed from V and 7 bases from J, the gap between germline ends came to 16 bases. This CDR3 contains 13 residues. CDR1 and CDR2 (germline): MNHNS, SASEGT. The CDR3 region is CASTGPRVPGYTF. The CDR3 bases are TGTGCCAGCACTGGGCCGCGCGTCCCTGGCTACACCTTC.

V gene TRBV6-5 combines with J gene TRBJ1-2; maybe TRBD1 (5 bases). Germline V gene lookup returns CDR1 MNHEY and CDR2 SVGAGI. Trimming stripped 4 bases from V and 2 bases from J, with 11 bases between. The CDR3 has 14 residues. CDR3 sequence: CASSSWGDNYGYTF. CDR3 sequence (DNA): TGTGCCAGCAGTTCGTGGGGGGACAACTATGGCTACACCTTC.